These T cell receptor beta chains were read from a single sample in a study of blood T cells in healthy people across ages. MiXCR, applied by TCRdb to the 5' RACE reads, yields one record per CDR3 protein. The repertoire includes fewer than 750,000 distinct CDR3 sequences, 40% to 65% of them detected once, and approximately 12% sits in the top ten. Input material: blood. The source is a woman aged 80 or over in good health. CDR3s include the opening cysteine and the closing phenylalanine or tryptophan. The D gene is left open where the match is weak. The listing skips clone size in some rows; elsewhere it reads once, few, many or a size class.

CDR3 length,J gene,V gene,D gene,clone size,CDR3 protein,CDR3 DNA
19,TRBJ2-1,TRBV14,TRBD2,many,CASSQVKFSPGTTYNEQFF,TGTGCCAGCAGCCAAGTGAAGTTTAGTCCCGGGACTACGTACAATGAGCAGTTCTTC
13,TRBJ1-6,TRBV2,.,.,CASSEAGYLALHF,TGTGCCAGCAGTGAAGCAGGGTATTTGGCCCTCCACTTT
14,TRBJ2-2,TRBV20-1,.,few,CSARQGGRTGELFF,TGCAGTGCTAGACAGGGGGGGAGGACCGGGGAGCTGTTTTTT
15,TRBJ2-1,TRBV6-5,TRBD2,many,CASSYAGGLYNEQFF,TGTGCCAGCAGTTACGCGGGGGGGTTGTACAATGAGCAGTTCTTC
18,TRBJ2-7,TRBV5-1,.,once,CASSLGDKGMGSYNEQYF,TGCGCCAGCAGCTTGGGGGACAAGGGTATGGGGTCCTACAATGAGCAGTACTTC
14,TRBJ2-3,TRBV29-1,TRBD2,few,CSEVGGDRTDTQYF,TGCAGCGAGGTGGGGGGGGATAGAACAGATACGCAGTATTTT
16,TRBJ1-5,TRBV12-3/TRBV12-4,TRBD1,many,CASSLYAGTGNQPQHF,TGTGCCAGCAGTTTGTACGCGGGGACAGGTAATCAGCCCCAGCATTTT
15,TRBJ2-7,TRBV28,TRBD1,.,CASSPPRQGGYEQYF,TGTGCCAGCAGTCCCCCAAGACAGGGGGGGTACGAGCAGTACTTC
16,TRBJ2-1,TRBV30,TRBD1,.,CAWSVRDRGSYNEQFF,TGTGCCTGGAGTGTACGTGACAGGGGCTCCTACAATGAGCAGTTCTTC
12,TRBJ2-3,TRBV30,.,few,CAWSPGADTQYF,TGTGCCTGGAGTCCCGGGGCGGATACGCAGTATTTT
10,TRBJ2-1,TRBV2,.,.,CASSEAEQFF,TGTGCCAGCAGTGAAGCTGAGCAGTTCTTC
14,TRBJ1-2,TRBV6-2/TRBV6-3,.,.,CASSRTAGSYGYTF,TGTGCCAGCAGTCGGACGGCCGGGTCCTACGGCTACACCTTC
15,TRBJ2-3,TRBV7-9,TRBD1,.,CANSLADRVADTQYF,TGTGCCAACAGCTTAGCGGACAGGGTTGCAGATACGCAGTATTTT
13,TRBJ1-4,TRBV2,TRBD1,.,CASRGQGVGKLFF,TGTGCCAGCAGAGGACAGGGGGTGGGAAAACTGTTTTTT